The 22 T cell receptor beta chains reported below all come from one sample, sequenced in a study of blood T cells in healthy people across ages. Through a sample-barcoded 5' primer and a J-beta primer mix, a second PCR was run for roughly 7 to 12 cycles. TCRdb independently ran MiXCR on the 5' RACE reads; one entry per CDR3 protein. Of 1.5 million or so distinct CDR3 sequences listed, about 43% are singletons. Sequencing used blood. These receptors were taken from a woman in her late teens or twenties in good health.

The genes are TRBV7-9 and TRBJ2-1; D might be TRBD1 (6 bases). In germline, CDR1 is SEHNR, CDR2 FQNEAQ (reference sequence). V was pared by 10 bases and J by 2 bases, with 21 bases between. CDR3 length equals 16 residues. Written as DNA, the CDR3 is TGTGCCACCGAAACACTTCAGGGGCCGGCCTACAATGAGCAGTTCTTC. Amino acid sequence: CATETLQGPAYNEQFF.

V gene TRBV14 combines with J gene TRBJ2-7; D is perhaps TRBD2 (6 bases). Germline V gives CDR1 SGHDN, CDR2 FVKESK. This CDR3 contains 13 residues. The V end lost 4 bases, the J end lost 10 bases, and 17 bases lay between the germline ends. The CDR3: CASSPGGLGIQYF. The CDR3 nucleotides are TGTGCCAGCAGCCCCGGGGGATTAGGGATCCAGTACTTC. The full variable domain, in which reference TRBV14 and TRBJ2-7 provide the parts outside the CDR3, is EAGVTQFPSHSVIEKGQTVTLRCDPISGHDNLYWYRRVMGKEIKFLLHFVKESKQDESGMPNNRFLAERTGGTYSTLKVQPAELEDSGVYFCASSPGGLGIQYFGPGTRLTVT.

The chain couples TRBV7-3 to TRBJ2-3; the D gene is possibly TRBD1 (5 bases). Germline loops: CDR1 SGHTA, CDR2 FQGTGA. Trimming cost V 5 bases and J 0 bases, with 27 bases left between them. This CDR3 comprises 20 residues. The CDR3 nucleotides read TGTGCCAGCAGCCCCAGGGCTAGTGGGATACTAACCTCTAGCACAGATACGCAGTATTTT. Translated, it gives CASSPRASGILTSSTDTQYF.

This clonotype was observed a handful of times. V is TRBV28 and J is TRBJ1-5; TRBD1 agrees at 7 bases. This CDR3 has 13 residues. J lost 2 bases, V lost 11 bases, and 6 bases had no gene match. In germline, CDR1 is MDHEN, CDR2 SYDVKM. The chain's CDR3 is CALQGKGNQPQHF. As DNA, the CDR3 is TGTGCCCTACAGGGGAAAGGCAATCAGCCCCAGCATTTT.

This clonotype was picked up a small number of times. The chain couples TRBV5-1 to TRBJ2-7, with a weak D call TRBD2 (6 bases). Trimming took 2 bases from V and 5 from J, leaving 14 bases between them. The CDR3 runs to 14 residues. Per the germline V gene, CDR1 is SGHRS and CDR2 is YFSETQ. The CDR3 is CASSFSRGGDEQYF. In DNA form, the CDR3 reads TGCGCCAGCAGCTTTAGCCGGGGCGGGGACGAGCAGTACTTC.

The J gene is TRBJ2-7, the V gene TRBV4-2, with a tentative D call TRBD1 (6 bases). The length of the CDR3 is 17 residues. The germline V and J ends were trimmed by 4 bases and 7 bases, with 26 bases remaining between them. Germline CDR1 is LGHNA and CDR2 is YNFKEQ. CDR3 in amino acids: CASSPTGTKSSYNEQYF. The CDR3 DNA follows: TGTGCCAGCAGCCCCACTGGGACAAAGAGCTCCTACAATGAGCAGTACTTC.

V and J are TRBV20-1 and TRBJ2-1; 10 nucleotides agree with TRBD2. Gene TRBJ2-7 matches the end of the DNA better, so the J call may be wrong. The CDR3 totals 18 residues. The germline V gene has CDR1 DFQATT and CDR2 SNEGSKA (reference sequence). The chain's CDR3 is CSAEVVASGGSPYNEQYF. As DNA, the CDR3 is TGCAGTGCGGAGGTGGTGGCTAGCGGGGGTAGTCCCTACAATGAGCAGTACTTC.

The rearrangement links TRBV5-1 to TRBJ2-5; D is perhaps TRBD2 (5 bases). Germline V lookup: CDR1 SGHRS, CDR2 YFSETQ. V lost 5 bases to trimming and J lost 9 bases, with 14 bases between them. This CDR3 region has 12 residues. CDR3 bases: TGCGCCAGCAGTGTGGCGAGGGAGTCCCAGTACTTC. It yields the protein CASSVARESQYF.

The chain uses TRBV2 and TRBJ2-3; the D gene is possibly TRBD1 (6 bases). V was pared by 3 bases and J by 5 bases, with 15 bases between. Germline CDR1 and CDR2: SNHLY and FYNNEI. The CDR3 runs to 15 residues. For the CDR3, the DNA is TGTGCCAGCAGTGAGAGGACAGTTATGGGAGATACGCAGTATTTT. Translation gives CASSERTVMGDTQYF.

J is TRBJ2-2 and V is TRBV14, with no clear D. The CDR3 length is 13 residues. V lost 0 bases to trimming and J lost 7 bases, with 6 bases between them. Germline V gene sequence: CDR1 SGHDN, CDR2 FVKESK. The CDR3 sequence: CASSQDRFGELFF. The CDR3 bases are TGTGCCAGCAGCCAAGACAGGTTCGGGGAGCTGTTTTTT. The whole variable domain, filled in from reference TRBV14 and TRBJ2-2, reads EAGVTQFPSHSVIEKGQTVTLRCDPISGHDNLYWYRRVMGKEIKFLLHFVKESKQDESGMPNNRFLAERTGGTYSTLKVQPAELEDSGVYFCASSQDRFGELFFGEGSRLTVL.

The gene calls are TRBV27 and TRBJ1-1, with D perhaps TRBD1 (6 bases). V lost 6 bases and J 4 bases, leaving 12 bases between the germline ends. The CDR3 has 13 residues. Germline assignment: CDR1 MNHEY and CDR2 SMNVEV (reference sequence). The CDR3 region is CASRPRDTTEAFF. For the CDR3, the DNA is TGTGCCAGCAGACCCCGGGACACCACTGAAGCTTTCTTT.

This clonotype was seen only once. The rearrangement joins TRBV6-6 to TRBJ2-1, with 7 bases identical to TRBD2. Germline assignment: CDR1 MNHNY and CDR2 SVGAGI (reference sequence). J gave up 0 bases and V 6 bases, and 11 bases lay outside the gene matches. This CDR3 contains 17 residues. In DNA form, the CDR3 reads TGTGCCAGCAGGTCCCCCCTCGGCGGGAGCTCCTACAATGAGCAGTTCTTC. It yields the protein CASRSPLGGSSYNEQFF.

This rearrangement joins TRBV5-5 to TRBJ1-2; weak D call: TRBD1 (5 bases). The germline V gene encodes CDR1 SGHKS and CDR2 YYEKEE (reference sequence). Trimming pared 6 bases from V and 5 bases from J, leaving 14 bases between. The CDR3 is 13 residues long. The CDR3 is CASTPGSSYGYTF. CDR3 DNA sequence: TGTGCCAGCACCCCAGGGAGCTCTTATGGCTACACCTTC.

The chain is built from TRBV2 and TRBJ2-5, with D tentatively TRBD2 (5 bases). Germline V lookup: CDR1 SNHLY, CDR2 FYNNEI. The V and J ends lost 9 bases and 5 bases respectively, with 22 bases between them. There are 15 residues in the CDR3. As DNA, the CDR3 is TGTGCCAGAAATACCCCTAGCAGGCTGGGGGAGACCCAGTACTTC. Encoded protein: CARNTPSRLGETQYF.

The V and J genes are TRBV10-2 and TRBJ2-5, with D hard to call. The germline CDR1 and CDR2 sequences are WSHSY and SAAADI. The CDR3 runs to 15 residues. The V end lost 2 bases, the J end lost 3 bases, and 13 bases lay between the germline ends. CDR3 sequence reads: CASSEIGNRKETQYF. CDR3 in DNA: TGCGCCAGCAGTGAGATAGGGAATAGGAAAGAGACCCAGTACTTC.

V and J are TRBV12-3 or TRBV12-4 and TRBJ2-6; D is tentatively TRBD1 or TRBD2 (5 bases each). Deletions cut 4 bases from V and 1 base from J, with 23 bases between. The CDR3 runs 20 residues. CDR3 nucleotides: TGTGCCAGCAGTTCCCGGGGACGATTCGAAAAGGCATCTGGGGCCAACGTCCTGACTTTC. As protein: CASSSRGRFEKASGANVLTF.

The chain's CDR3 is CASSSRAGTADTQYF. CDR3 nucleotides: TGTGCCAGCAGCTCTCGAGCGGGGACCGCAGATACGCAGTATTTT. The rearrangement uses TRBV7-2 and TRBJ2-3; the match to TRBD2 covers 7 bases. The CDR3 loop spans 15 amino acids. CDR1 and CDR2 from the germline V gene are SGHTA and FQGNSA. V dropped 4 bases and J dropped 4; count of bases not matched to a gene: 8.

The chain links TRBV11-1 to TRBJ1-1, with D uncertain. This CDR3 has 17 residues. Germline CDR1 reads SGHAT; CDR2 reads FQDESV (reference sequence). Between the trimmed V and J ends, which lost 5 bases and 0 bases, there was a span of 19 bases. This CDR3 reads CASSPPPWGSMNTEAFF. CDR3 DNA: TGTGCCAGCAGCCCACCCCCATGGGGAAGCATGAACACTGAAGCTTTCTTT.

This clonotype was picked up a small number of times. The J gene is TRBJ1-2, the V gene TRBV7-2; 9 bases match TRBD1. Germline V gene lookup returns CDR1 SGHTA and CDR2 FQGNSA. The trim removed 5 bases at V and 2 bases at J, leaving 12 bases unmatched. The CDR3 contains 17 residues. For the CDR3, the DNA is TGTGCCAGCAGCCGGGGGACAGGGTTAGGTTGGAACTATGGCTACACCTTC. Residues: CASSRGTGLGWNYGYTF.

Here the CDR3 reads CSASSGKTEAFF. CDR3 in DNA: TGCAGTGCTAGTTCCGGGAAAACTGAAGCTTTCTTT. This chain joins TRBV20-1 and TRBJ1-1; no clear D. V lost 3 bases and J lost 5, with 10 bases in between. The V gene's germline CDR1 is DFQATT and CDR2 SNEGSKA (reference sequence). This CDR3 spans 12 amino acids.

This clonotype was observed a few times. The genes are TRBV2 and TRBJ2-4; D perhaps matches TRBD2 (5 bases). Germline CDR1 reads SNHLY; CDR2 reads FYNNEI. This CDR3 contains 14 residues. V lost 8 bases to trimming and J lost 1 base, with 12 bases between them. CDR3 in DNA: TGTGCCAGCCTCGTACCGGGGGCCAAAAACATTCAGTACTTC. It translates to CASLVPGAKNIQYF.

This clonotype was found a few times. DNA for the CDR3: TGTGCCAGCAGCCAACCCGGGAGGAACCAAGAGACCCAGTACTTC. Protein: CASSQPGRNQETQYF. This chain links TRBV7-6 with TRBJ2-5, with TRBD2 matching over 7 bases. Unmatched junction bases numbered 6, after V lost 5 bases and J lost 0 bases. CDR3 length equals 15 residues. Germline assignment: CDR1 SGHVS and CDR2 FNYEAQ.